This is a list of T cell receptor beta chains from one sample in a study of early T cells in non-severe SARS-CoV-2 infection. TCRdb re-analysed the 5' RACE reads in MiXCR, keeping a single row per CDR3 protein. The table has about 60,000 distinct CDR3 sequences, 20% to 25% seen once. Here the sequenced sample was whole blood, taken at baseline. The receptors stem from an adult who was a healthcare worker with PCR-confirmed SARS-CoV-2 infection or an uninfected control (not recorded which). The CDR3 runs from the conserved cysteine through the conserved F or W. D genes are given only for firm matches. Size is stated for part of the rows, as once, few or many counts, or as a class when the clone is expanded.

J	size	V	D	CDR3	DNA
TRBJ2-3	.	TRBV18	.	CASSPGLSTDTQYF	TGTGCCAGCTCACCAGGTCTTAGCACAGATACGCAGTATTTT
TRBJ1-2	.	TRBV11-1	TRBD1	CAGQGFDGYTF	TGTGCCGGACAGGGATTTGATGGCTACACCTTC
TRBJ2-3	few	TRBV9	.	CASSVAGSVPDTQYF	TGTGCCAGCAGCGTGGCGGGGTCCGTCCCAGATACGCAGTATTTT
TRBJ2-2	many	TRBV20-1	TRBD2	CSAISGGNTGELFF	TGCAGTGCTATTAGCGGGGGGAACACCGGGGAGCTGTTTTTT
TRBJ2-1	few	TRBV5-4	.	CASSTRGSYNEQFF	TGTGCCAGCAGCACCCGAGGGTCCTACAATGAGCAGTTCTTC
TRBJ1-2	.	TRBV6-1	.	CASRPELANYGYTF	TGTGCCAGCCGGCCAGAATTAGCTAACTATGGCTACACCTTC
TRBJ1-2	.	TRBV12-5	.	CASGLVLTGVNYGYTF	TGTGCTAGTGGTTTGGTACTAACAGGCGTGAACTATGGCTACACCTTC
TRBJ1-2	many	TRBV6-6	.	CASSDRQLNYGYTF	TGTGCCAGCAGTGACCGACAGCTAAACTATGGCTACACCTTC
TRBJ1-4	.	TRBV18	.	CASSPRRANEKLFF	TGTGCCAGCTCACCAAGGAGGGCTAATGAAAAACTGTTTTTT
TRBJ1-2	.	TRBV7-9	.	CASSLEGGDYGYTF	TGTGCCAGCAGCTTAGAGGGGGGCGACTATGGCTACACCTTC
TRBJ1-2	few	TRBV2	TRBD1	CASSVKQGTDGYTF	TGTGCCAGCAGTGTAAAACAGGGGACCGATGGCTACACCTTC